This T cell receptor beta chain was sequenced for a study of cytotoxic CD8 clonotypes in ibrutinib-treated CLL (dated by TCRdb to 2020 to 2022). Some background on the complete study: The cohort had about a dozen relapsed/refractory and 15 treatment-naive patients; roughly 17 were IGHV unmutated. Responses were partial in some 24 patients and complete in 2; after median about 68 months follow-up, some 14 stayed in remission and about twelve progressed. Response samples were obtained after a median of about 13 months of treatment, with a range of about 6 to 40 months. An average of 255,043 productive templates and approximately 90,000 productive rearrangements was obtained per sample. Of the 70 to 90 people in the trial, 25 to 30 had longitudinal samples available. Cryopreserved peripheral blood mononuclear cells were obtained prior to treatment, at the time of response, and at either disease progression or sustained remission. Patients were still on ibrutinib when every remission and progressive disease sample was collected.

This sample's time point label indicates: 12 to 13 months on ibrutinib. Roughly 2 micrograms of genomic DNA were extracted from cryopreserved PBMCs for TCR beta library preparation. Longitudinal blood samples from CLL patients receiving ibrutinib monotherapy were subjected to high-throughput TCR beta sequencing. The patients took part in an open-label, single-center phase 2 trial of ibrutinib monotherapy. Findings and caveats that apply to the study as a whole: Baseline clonality was found to be higher than that of age-matched healthy donors and was strongly correlated with circulating CD8+ T-cell counts. Sampling times were not matched between sustained-remission and progressing patients, and lymph node repertoires were not studied. Public clonotypes were rare and either shrank or stayed stable during treatment, and the rise in clonality at ibrutinib response reflected expansion of private clonotypes. At ibrutinib response clonality went up, during sustained remission it held steady, and at progression it dropped back toward baseline.

With regard to this clone: Its recognized antigen is unknown. Base qualities are not at hand, and no much larger clone is one base apart.

The germline V gene specifies MNHNS as CDR1 and SASEGT as CDR2. V gives up 6 bases and J gives up 4 bases, and the segment between their germline ends measures 15 bases. The CDR3, from cysteine to phenylalanine, totals 15 residues. CDR3 DNA only is kept here, 45 bases in frame from base 1. A MiSeq instrument was used for deep resolution sequencing, which targeted depths ranging from 1 in 1 million up to 1 in 200,000 T cells, with coverage averaging 10x for each clonotype. The immunoSEQ hsTCRB Kit was used to generate the TCR beta libraries. Concerning the study's data processing: Data were analyzed with ImmunoSEQ Data Assistant and ImmunoSEQ Analyzer, with V, D and J genes assigned per IMGT definitions. Clonality, which ranges from 0 to 1, was calculated as one minus the normalized Shannon entropy of productive rearrangement frequencies. Only overrepresented clonotypes making up at least 0.05% of the repertoire of each patient were included in the public clonotype analysis. About a dozen repertoires from age-matched healthy donors, obtained from immuneACCESS, served as clonality controls. The immuneACCESS repertoire file appears here via TCRdb, limited to in-frame rearrangements. These files lack a portion of the clones; in checked studies, under half of the deficit traces to unresolved V genes, and the cause of the others is not known. V and J calls and clone size are copied from that table; D and trimming were computed from the DNA. This sample comprises around 97,000 clones, almost 80% of them detected only once. Together, the top ten hold about 32% of the sample.

The source is a human donor with chronic lymphocytic leukemia. The material was PBMCs, obtained after 12 months of ibrutinib treatment. The rearrangement joined TRBV6-1 to TRBJ1-4, with TRBD1 tentatively as D gene (6 bases match). The base sequence is TGTGCCAGCAGGAAACAGGGCCACGATAATGAAAAACTGTTTTTT. Its amino acids are CASRKQGHDNEKLFF.